The 2 T cell receptor beta chains given below trace back to one sample, sequenced in a study of read filtering for tumor transcriptome and immune sequencing. From around 0.4 ug of RNA, a library with molecular barcoded alpha/delta and beta/gamma adaptors was made. TCRdb reprocessed the reads via MiXCR and lists one record per CDR3 protein. The data contain around 140,000 distinct CDR3 sequences, over 10% of them singletons. Sequenced input: a population of CD138-negative cells sorted from bone marrow. The source of these receptors is a donor at least 40 years old with multiple myeloma.

This clonotype has at least ten counts. V and J are TRBV20-1 and TRBJ2-5; D perhaps matches TRBD1 (5 bases). This CDR3 has 15 residues. V lost 0 bases to trimming and J lost 2 bases, with 13 bases between them. Germline CDR1 and CDR2: DFQATT and SNEGSKA (reference sequence). The CDR3 here is CSARDRYQGQETQYF. The CDR3 coding sequence is TGCAGTGCTAGAGATCGATATCAGGGACAAGAGACCCAGTACTTC.

There are a few counts of this clonotype. The chain combines TRBV5-1 with TRBJ2-2; TRBD1 agrees at 8 bases. V shed 0 bases, J shed 7 bases, and the junction held 5 bases outside the gene matches. Per germline, CDR1 SGHRS and CDR2 YFSETQ. The CDR3 contains 15 residues. The CDR3 region is CASSLESGGVGELFF. CDR3 DNA: TGCGCCAGCAGCTTGGAGTCAGGGGGCGTCGGGGAGCTGTTTTTT.